A selection of T cell receptor beta chains follows, all from one sample in a study of blood T cell repertoires in COVID-19. This table comes from immunoSEQ multiplex PCR, and its TCRdb copy is limited to in-frame clones, with some not included. In the table there are 110,000 to 150,000 clones, approximately 82% of which are singletons. The sequencing input was peripheral blood. The receptors originated from a human donor in a cohort sampled during active COVID-19. The CDR3 runs from the conserved cysteine through the conserved F or W. The D gene is left open where the match is weak. Some rows mark clone size as missing; the rest say once, few, many or name a class of expanded clone.

j_call,v_call,clone_size,d_call,cdr3_aa,cdr3_nt
TRBJ2-7,TRBV30,.,.,CAWKRGRGATYEQYF,TGTGCCTGGAAAAGGGGACGGGGGGCGACCTACGAGCAGTACTTC
TRBJ2-1,TRBV7-9,.,TRBD2,CASSFSGGAYNEQFF,TGTGCCAGCAGCTTTAGCGGGGGGGCATACAATGAGCAGTTCTTC
TRBJ2-1,TRBV6-2/TRBV6-3,few,TRBD2,CASSYWTSGSHNEQFF,TGTGCCAGCAGTTACTGGACTAGCGGGAGTCACAATGAGCAGTTCTTC
TRBJ1-5,TRBV9,.,.,CASSETVVNQPQHF,TGTGCCAGCAGCGAAACAGTCGTAAATCAGCCCCAGCATTTT
TRBJ1-3,TRBV6-5,.,.,CASSSRTGNTIYF,TGTGCCAGCAGTTCGCGGACTGGAAACACCATATATTTT
TRBJ2-4,TRBV1,.,.,CTSSQDSRGRKNIQYF,TGCACCAGCAGCCAAGATTCCAGGGGTCGGAAAAACATTCAGTACTTC
TRBJ1-1,TRBV18,.,.,CASSQQTGNTEAFF,TGTGCCAGCTCCCAACAGACAGGGAACACTGAAGCTTTCTTT
TRBJ1-6,TRBV3-1/TRBV3-2,.,TRBD1,CASSQEARGNSPLHF,TGTGCCAGCAGCCAAGAGGCCAGGGGGAATTCACCCCTCCACTTT
TRBJ2-3,TRBV7-8,.,.,CASSSWTSKPHTQYF,TGTGCCAGCAGCTCATGGACAAGCAAGCCCCATACGCAGTATTTT
TRBJ2-7,TRBV14,.,.,CASSLVGGNREQYF,TGTGCCAGCAGCCTCGTTGGGGGGAATCGGGAGCAGTACTTC
TRBJ2-5,TRBV5-1,.,.,CASSLLPGSETQYF,TGCGCCAGCAGCTTGCTGCCAGGTTCGGAGACCCAGTACTTC
TRBJ1-6,TRBV28,.,.,CASSLGQANSPLHF,TGTGCCAGCAGTTTAGGGCAGGCTAATTCACCCCTCCACTTT
TRBJ1-6,TRBV25-1,many,TRBD1,CASSEFRDRASNSPLHF,TGTGCCAGCAGTGAATTCAGGGACAGGGCCTCAAATTCACCCCTCCACTTT
TRBJ1-3,TRBV5-4,few,.,CASSLDRVGGNTIYF,TGTGCCAGCAGCTTGGACAGGGTAGGCGGAAACACCATATATTTT
TRBJ2-1,TRBV5-1,.,TRBD2,CASSADPGTSGENEQFF,TGCGCCAGCAGCGCGGATCCCGGGACTAGCGGGGAGAATGAGCAGTTCTTC
TRBJ1-2,TRBV6-1,.,.,CASSESHGTPFYGYTF,TGTGCCAGCAGTGAGTCTCACGGGACACCTTTCTACGGCTACACCTTC
TRBJ2-7,TRBV28,once,TRBD1,CAWGQGGPYEQYF,TGTGCCTGGGGACAGGGGGGCCCCTACGAGCAGTACTTC
TRBJ2-7,TRBV27,few,TRBD2,CASSSSRLAGERYEQYF,TGTGCCAGCAGTTCCTCCCGGCTAGCGGGAGAGAGATACGAGCAGTACTTC
TRBJ2-1,TRBV18,.,TRBD2,CASSLLAGDNNEQFF,TGTGCCAGCTCGCTACTAGCGGGGGACAACAATGAGCAGTTCTTC
TRBJ2-3,TRBV5-1,.,.,CASSRRQVPSTDTQYF,TGCGCCAGCAGCCGAAGACAGGTTCCTAGCACAGATACGCAGTATTTT
TRBJ1-4,TRBV6-5,.,TRBD1,CASSLNRGYEKLFF,TGTGCCAGCAGTCTCAACAGGGGGTATGAAAAACTGTTTTTT
TRBJ2-3,TRBV7-8,.,.,CASSRRADTQYF,TGTGCCAGCAGCCGTCGGGCAGATACGCAGTATTTT
TRBJ2-7,TRBV7-8,.,TRBD1,CASSLRTGGQYF,TGTGCCAGCAGCCTCCGGACAGGGGGGCAGTACTTC
TRBJ2-7,TRBV11-2,once,.,CASSWDLRSEQYF,TGTGCCAGCAGCTGGGACTTACGGAGCGAGCAGTACTTC
TRBJ1-6,TRBV4-1,.,TRBD1,CASSQEWDRASPLHF,TGCGCCAGCAGCCAAGAATGGGACAGGGCTTCACCCCTCCACTTT
TRBJ2-7,TRBV14,.,.,CASSQDQAGGYEQYF,TGTGCCAGCAGCCAAGATCAGGCAGGTGGCTACGAGCAGTACTTC
TRBJ2-1,TRBV3-1/TRBV3-2,.,TRBD2,CASTLGLAVGNEQFF,TGTGCCAGCACTTTAGGACTAGCGGTCGGCAATGAGCAGTTCTTC
TRBJ2-5,TRBV7-3,.,.,CASSTLPVTGETQYF,TGTGCCAGCAGCACCCTGCCGGTAACAGGAGAGACCCAGTACTTC
TRBJ2-2,TRBV7-3,many,.,CASSLQTGELFF,TGTGCCAGCAGCTTACAGACCGGGGAGCTGTTTTTT
TRBJ2-1,TRBV5-1,.,TRBD2,CASSPSLAGVENEQFF,TGCGCCAGCAGCCCTTCCCTAGCGGGAGTCGAAAATGAGCAGTTCTTC
TRBJ2-7,TRBV25-1,few,TRBD2,CASRPTAGEDYEQYF,TGTGCCAGCAGGCCGACAGCGGGGGAGGACTACGAGCAGTACTTC
TRBJ1-3,TRBV11-1,.,.,CASSFAGAGNTIYF,TGTGCCAGCAGCTTCGCAGGGGCTGGAAACACCATATATTTT
TRBJ1-4,TRBV3-1/TRBV3-2,few,.,CASSFAGHTTNEKLFF,TGTGCCAGCAGCTTTGCGGGGCACACAACTAATGAAAAACTGTTTTTT
TRBJ2-1,TRBV19,.,TRBD1,CASRRGTGLINEQFF,TGTGCCAGTCGACGGGGGACAGGGCTGATCAATGAGCAGTTCTTC
TRBJ2-1,TRBV7-9,.,.,CASSHSGEQAFF,TGTGCCAGCAGCCATTCGGGAGAGCAGGCTTTCTTC
TRBJ2-1,TRBV5-1,once,TRBD2,CASSHGTSGGNEQFF,TGCGCCAGCAGCCATGGGACTAGCGGGGGTAATGAGCAGTTCTTC
TRBJ2-3,TRBV19,.,.,CASSIPGNTDTQYF,TGTGCCAGTAGTATTCCGGGGAACACAGATACGCAGTATTTT
TRBJ1-4,TRBV6-5,few,.,CASSVQGREKLFF,TGTGCCAGCAGCGTCCAGGGGCGTGAAAAACTGTTTTTT
TRBJ2-5,TRBV10-3,.,TRBD1,CAIRAGTGKETQYF,TGTGCCATCAGGGCCGGGACAGGGAAGGAGACCCAGTACTTC
TRBJ2-1,TRBV4-2,.,TRBD2,CASSPTSATIYGDEQFF,TGTGCCAGCAGCCCAACTAGCGCTACCATATATGGGGATGAGCAGTTCTTC
TRBJ2-1,TRBV28,once,TRBD2,CASSLSPGTSAHNEQFF,TGTGCCAGCAGCCTAAGTCCCGGGACTAGCGCCCACAATGAGCAGTTCTTC
TRBJ2-7,TRBV27,.,TRBD1,CASRRTGGGEQYF,TGTGCCAGCAGGCGTACAGGGGGCGGGGAGCAGTACTTC
TRBJ2-7,TRBV27,many,.,CASSLSQGNYEQYF,TGTGCCAGCAGTTTATCGCAGGGGAACTACGAGCAGTACTTC
TRBJ2-5,TRBV10-3,.,TRBD1,CAIRLGQDTVETQYF,TGTGCCATCAGGCTGGGACAGGATACGGTAGAGACCCAGTACTTC
TRBJ1-6,TRBV6-2/TRBV6-3,.,TRBD1,CASSTAGTGSYNSPLHF,TGTGCCAGCAGTACCGCCGGGACAGGGAGTTATAATTCACCCCTCCACTTT
TRBJ2-5,TRBV15,.,TRBD2,CATSVTGRGGETQYF,TGTGCCACCAGCGTAACTGGGAGGGGAGGGGAGACCCAGTACTTC
TRBJ2-5,TRBV5-1,.,TRBD2,CASSLDGGRAIGTQYF,TGCGCCAGCAGCTTGGACGGCGGGAGGGCGATTGGAACCCAGTACTTC
TRBJ1-6,TRBV7-9,.,TRBD1,CASGQGAHSPLHF,TGTGCCAGCGGCCAGGGGGCCCATTCACCCCTCCACTTT
TRBJ2-1,TRBV6-2/TRBV6-3,.,TRBD2,CASSYNLAGVWSYNEQFF,TGTGCCAGCAGTTATAATCTAGCGGGAGTGTGGTCCTACAATGAGCAGTTCTTC
TRBJ2-7,TRBV5-4,few,TRBD2,CASSEGLAVNEQYF,TGTGCCAGCAGCGAGGGACTAGCTGTCAACGAGCAGTACTTC
TRBJ1-4,TRBV7-2,.,TRBD1,CASSLGTGGEKLFF,TGTGCCAGCAGCTTGGGCACAGGGGGTGAAAAACTGTTTTTT
TRBJ2-1,TRBV7-6,.,.,CASSLLGQRGNEQFF,TGTGCCAGCAGCTTACTGGGCCAAAGAGGGAATGAGCAGTTCTTC
TRBJ1-2,TRBV5-1,.,.,CASSSTGSFGGYTF,TGCGCCAGCAGCTCGACAGGCTCCTTCGGTGGCTACACCTTC
TRBJ2-1,TRBV7-3,.,.,CASSLGGVAEQFF,TGTGCCAGCAGCTTAGGCGGGGTTGCGGAGCAGTTCTTC
TRBJ2-1,TRBV5-1,.,.,CASSFSGIYNEQFF,TGCGCCAGCAGCTTCTCCGGGATCTACAATGAGCAGTTCTTC
TRBJ2-1,TRBV9,.,.,CASSARGYNEQFF,TGTGCCAGCAGCGCCCGGGGATACAATGAGCAGTTCTTC
TRBJ2-7,TRBV3-1/TRBV3-2,.,.,CASSRGSAETYEQYF,TGTGCCAGCAGCCGGGGCAGCGCAGAAACCTACGAGCAGTACTTC